This paragraph covers one T cell receptor (beta chain) sequence. Its antigen is unknown. This CDR3 has 17 residues. Germline loops: CDR1 SNHLY, CDR2 FYNNEI. Trimming shortened V by 4 bases and J by 1 base, and 19 bases separated the two germline ends. These data belong to a study of cytomegalovirus exposure and HLA in healthy donors. Study results and caveats: HLA alleles were associated with fewer than 20,000 TCR beta sequences in a later analysis at 0.05 false discovery rate. A later analysis found TCR association rates differed by HLA locus, highest for DRB1 and lowest for HLA-C.

A multiplex PCR was run with 60 Vbeta primers and 13 Jbeta primers. The method was immunoSEQ multiplex PCR; TCRdb's version includes in-frame clones alone and lacks a portion of them. The repertoire holds about 120,000 clones, with 70% to 80% as singletons. This clonotype originated in a woman aged 18-29 years in good health and CMV-seronegative. The V gene is TRBV2, the J gene TRBJ2-5; a weak D match, TRBD2 (5 bases). The specimen sequenced was PBMCs. CDR3 sequence: CASSGTVLVALQETQYF. CDR3 sequence (DNA): TGTGCCAGCAGTGGGACGGTACTAGTAGCCCTCCAAGAGACCCAGTACTTC.